What follows are 17 T cell receptor beta chains derived from one specimen sequenced in a study of chemoradiotherapy in HPV16-positive cancers. The method was immunoSEQ multiplex PCR; TCRdb's version includes in-frame clones alone and lacks a portion of them. The repertoire holds some 5,900 clones, roughly three quarters seen once, with 6.3% in the top ten. This specimen consisted of tumor tissue, obtained from a patient who underwent chemoradiotherapy. The source of these receptors is a human donor with HPV-associated anogenital cancer.

The genes are TRBV25-1 and TRBJ2-1; 10 bases match TRBD1. Trimming took 6 bases from V and 3 from J; bases not matched to a gene: 5. Per the germline V gene, CDR1 is MGHDK and CDR2 is SYGVNS. The CDR3 spans 15 residues. CDR3 amino acids: CASSGDRGFYNEQFF. In DNA, the CDR3 is TGTGCCAGCAGCGGGGACAGGGGATTCTACAATGAGCAGTTCTTC.

J is TRBJ1-1 and V is TRBV19; possibly TRBD1 for D (5 bases). The CDR3 contains 14 residues. CDR1 and CDR2 (germline): LNHDA, SQIVND (reference sequence). The V end lost 4 bases, the J end lost 1 base, and 10 bases lay between the germline ends. This CDR3 is CASSRGRQNTEAFF. In nucleotides, the CDR3 is TGTGCCAGTAGTAGGGGACGGCAGAACACTGAAGCTTTCTTT.

The chain employs TRBV10-3 and TRBJ2-3, with 10 bases matching TRBD2. Germline values: CDR1 ENHRY, CDR2 SYGVKD. With V trimmed by 6 bases and J by 0 bases, 12 bases remained unmatched. The CDR3 consists of 18 residues. CDR3 in DNA: TGTGCCATCAGAGCTAGCGGGGGTACTTACCTAAGCACAGATACGCAGTATTTT. This gives the protein CAIRASGGTYLSTDTQYF.

The V gene is TRBV2, the J gene TRBJ1-2; D not resolved. The CDR3 runs 15 residues. Germline V lookup: CDR1 SNHLY, CDR2 FYNNEI. V was cut by 3 bases and J by 4 bases, with 15 bases left in between. The CDR3 loop is CASSENRVELYGYTF. In nucleotides, the CDR3 is TGTGCCAGCAGTGAGAACCGGGTTGAACTCTATGGCTACACCTTC.

This clone was observed once. V usage is TRBV7-2 and J usage is TRBJ1-5; 7 bases fit TRBD1. The CDR3 has 15 residues. V trimming: 3 bases; J trimming: 1 base; junction bases outside the gene matches: 3. CDR1 is SGHTA, CDR2 FQGNSA, per germline. The CDR3 DNA reads as TGTGCCAGCAGCTTCCAACAGGGGAGCAATCAGCCCCAGCATTTT. Amino acid sequence: CASSFQQGSNQPQHF.

The J gene is TRBJ1-6, the V gene TRBV4-1; D not certain. The germline V and J ends were trimmed by 4 bases and 8 bases, with 18 bases remaining between them. Germline CDR1 and CDR2: MGHRA and YSYEKL. CDR3 length equals 16 residues. The CDR3 nucleotides read TGCGCCAGCAGCCCTTCTATTCGATCCCTCCATTCACCCCTCCACTTT. Its protein product is CASSPSIRSLHSPLHF.

The chain links TRBV7-2 to TRBJ2-4, with 7 bases matching TRBD2. The CDR3 is 12 residues long. Germline V gene data show CDR1 as SGHTA and CDR2 as FQGNSA. With V trimmed by 4 bases and J by 7 bases, 1 base remained unmatched. The CDR3 reads CASSSRGNIQYF. As DNA, the CDR3 is TGTGCCAGCAGCTCGCGGGGGAACATTCAGTACTTC.

This clone was recorded only once. This chain links TRBV7-2 with TRBJ2-1; 9 nucleotides agree with TRBD2. Trimming cost V 6 bases and J 10 bases; bases outside gene matches: 16. Germline V gene sequence: CDR1 SGHTA, CDR2 FQGNSA. The CDR3 loop spans 16 amino acids. DNA of the CDR3: TGTGCCAGCAGTCAGATGGGCCCAGCGGGGGGCGTGGAGCAGTTCTTC. The encoded protein is CASSQMGPAGGVEQFF.

This clone was counted only a few times. This rearrangement joins TRBV4-1 to TRBJ1-1; 9 bases line up with TRBD1. V shed 4 bases, J shed 0 bases, and the junction held 6 bases outside the gene matches. This CDR3 region has 16 residues. Germline CDR1 is MGHRA and CDR2 is YSYEKL. The CDR3, as DNA: TGCGCCAGCAGCCCTGTAGACAGGGGGGTGAACACTGAAGCTTTCTTT. It codes for CASSPVDRGVNTEAFF.

This clone turned up a few times. The chain combines TRBV23-1 with TRBJ1-5; D is ambiguous. TRBV23-1 qualifies as an ORF whose function is uncertain. The CDR3 runs 17 residues. Trimming removed 2 bases at V and 0 bases at J, with 14 bases between. The CDR3 region is CASSQRFNRDSNQPQHF. The CDR3 DNA sequence: TGCGCCAGCAGTCAACGTTTCAACCGGGATAGCAATCAGCCCCAGCATTTT.

This clone was seen only a few times. The rearrangement uses TRBV19 and TRBJ2-2; D unresolved. CDR1 and CDR2 from the germline V gene are LNHDA and SQIVND (reference sequence). V dropped 0 bases and J dropped 1 base, with 3 bases sitting between them. The CDR3 length is 14 residues. The CDR3 protein is CASSIDLNTGELFF. CDR3 coding DNA: TGTGCCAGTAGTATAGACCTGAACACCGGGGAGCTGTTTTTT.

The CDR3 is CASSYRTGWYEKLFF. The DNA of the CDR3 is TGTGCCAGCAGTTATAGGACAGGGTGGTACGAAAAACTGTTTTTT. The V gene is TRBV27, the J gene TRBJ1-4, with TRBD1 matching 8 bases. CDR1 MNHEY and CDR2 SMNVEV come from the germline V gene (reference sequence). This CDR3 is built from 15 residues. Losses at the gene ends were 4 bases for V and 8 bases for J; bases not matched to a gene: 9.

J is TRBJ2-1 and V is TRBV7-2; D ambiguous. The V gene lost 0 bases and the J gene lost 0 bases, with 9 bases spanning the gap. Germline assignment: CDR1 SGHTA and CDR2 FQGNSA. The CDR3 has 16 amino acids. The CDR3 loop is CASSLAVPSSYNEQFF. Written as DNA, the CDR3 is TGTGCCAGCAGCTTAGCGGTCCCCAGCTCCTACAATGAGCAGTTCTTC.

The chain joins TRBV5-4 to TRBJ1-2; D is uncertain. The germline V gene encodes CDR1 SGHNT and CDR2 YYREEE (reference sequence). The CDR3 covers 13 residues. Deletions cut 1 base from V and 1 base from J, with 5 bases between. The CDR3 nucleotides read TGTGCCAGCAGCTTGCTGAATAACTATGGCTACACCTTC. It yields the protein CASSLLNNYGYTF.

V and J are TRBV19 and TRBJ2-7; maybe TRBD1 (6 bases). The germline V gene has CDR1 LNHDA and CDR2 SQIVND (reference sequence). The CDR3 sequence is 13 residues long. V lost 3 bases to trimming and J lost 5 bases, with 11 bases between them. This chain's CDR3 is CASSITGRDEQYF. The CDR3 bases are TGTGCCAGTAGTATTACAGGGCGAGACGAGCAGTACTTC.

The chain has TRBV6-5 and TRBJ1-1; tentatively, D is TRBD1 (5 bases). The CDR3 extends over 13 amino acids. Germline CDR1 is MNHEY and CDR2 is SVGAGI. Trimming cost V 6 bases and J 3 bases, with 11 bases left between them. CDR3 DNA: TGTGCCAGCAGACAGGTGATGGACACTGAAGCTTTCTTT. Translated: CASRQVMDTEAFF.

The rearrangement joins TRBV7-9 to TRBJ2-1; TRBD1 agrees at 7 bases. The CDR3 length is 13 residues. The junction had 7 bases not matched to a gene; V was cut back by 5 bases and J by 9 bases. CDR1 is SEHNR, CDR2 FQNEAQ, per germline (reference sequence). This chain's CDR3 is CASSAHRGGEQFF. The CDR3 region has the DNA TGTGCCAGCAGCGCGCACAGGGGCGGTGAGCAGTTCTTC.